This T cell receptor beta chain appears in the sequencing data of a study of cytomegalovirus exposure and HLA in healthy donors. Primers for the PCR totalled 60 Vbeta and 13 Jbeta. TCRdb's table, derived via immunoSEQ multiplex PCR, lists solely in-frame clones and lacks some. The repertoire has about 73,000 clones, 60% to 85% of them found once; the top ten carry 9.5% to 15%. General study results and limits: Prediction of most subjects' HLA-A and HLA-B alleles by TCR beta sequences was reportedly accurate. One variant, a missense change in DCLRE1C, was linked in a later analysis to TCR beta V- and J-gene trimming. There were several of the most significant clusters that appeared linked to common viral pathogens in a later analysis. In a later analysis, DRB1 alleles had the most associated TCRs; HLA-C alleles the fewest.

This clone was seen only a few times. Its specificity is not known. The specimen was PBMCs. This clonotype was obtained from a man between 65 and 79 years old in good health and CMV-seronegative.

DNA of the CDR3: TGTGCCAGTACCCCGGACAGGGCGAACACTGAAGCTTTCTTT. Translating it yields CASTPDRANTEAFF. The chain recombines TRBV19 with TRBJ1-1; TRBD1 matches 8 bases. Germline-derived CDR1 and CDR2 are LNHDA and SQIVND (reference sequence). The CDR3 is 14 amino acids. J lost 1 base, V lost 7 bases, and 5 bases had no gene match.